This TCR beta chain was documented in a study of beta chain features in type 1 diabetes. Whole-study results and caveats: When Type 1 diabetes patients were examined, their TCRB CDR3s proved moderately but significantly shorter in all four CD4+ subsets.

A note on this clone: Its antigen is not identified.

The CDR3 is 18 residues long. V was pared by 5 bases and J by 5 bases, with 19 bases of the junction left unmatched. CDR1 and CDR2 from the germline V gene are SGHNT and YYREEE (reference sequence). The whole isolated RNA underwent reverse transcription, so sequencing captured expressed TCRB transcripts. Profiling relied on immunoSEQ multiplex PCR, and the TCRdb table lists in-frame clones only, not all of them. This table has around 690,000 clones, approximately 13% appearing once. The V gene is TRBV5-4, the J gene TRBJ2-5; the match to TRBD2 covers 9 bases. Sequencing input: naive CD4+ T cells from blood. This TCR was sampled from a man aged 25 to 45 with type 1 diabetes. The CDR3 bases are TGTGCCAGCAGTTCCCCGGGTAGCGGGGGATCGAGGGTGGAGACCCAGTACTTC. It codes for CASSSPGSGGSRVETQYF.